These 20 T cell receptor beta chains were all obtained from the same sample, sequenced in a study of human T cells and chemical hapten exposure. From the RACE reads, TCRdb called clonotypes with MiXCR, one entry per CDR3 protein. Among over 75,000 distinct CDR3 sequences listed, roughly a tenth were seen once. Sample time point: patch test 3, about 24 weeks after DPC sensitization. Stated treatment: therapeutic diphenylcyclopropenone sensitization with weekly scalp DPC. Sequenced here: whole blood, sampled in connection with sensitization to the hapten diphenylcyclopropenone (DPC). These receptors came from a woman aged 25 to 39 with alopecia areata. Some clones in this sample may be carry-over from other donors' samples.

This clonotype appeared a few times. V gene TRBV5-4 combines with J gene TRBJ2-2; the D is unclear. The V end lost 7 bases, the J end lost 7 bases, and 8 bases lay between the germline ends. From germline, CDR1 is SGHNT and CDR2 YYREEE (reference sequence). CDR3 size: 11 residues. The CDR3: CASSFRGELFF. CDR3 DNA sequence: TGTGCCAGCTCCTTCCGCGGGGAGCTGTTTTTT.

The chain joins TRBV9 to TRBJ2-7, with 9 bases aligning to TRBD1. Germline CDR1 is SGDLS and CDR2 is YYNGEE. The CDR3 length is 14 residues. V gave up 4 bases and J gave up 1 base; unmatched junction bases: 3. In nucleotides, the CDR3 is TGTGCCAGCAGCTGGGGGACAGGGTCCTACGAGCAGTACTTC. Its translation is CASSWGTGSYEQYF.

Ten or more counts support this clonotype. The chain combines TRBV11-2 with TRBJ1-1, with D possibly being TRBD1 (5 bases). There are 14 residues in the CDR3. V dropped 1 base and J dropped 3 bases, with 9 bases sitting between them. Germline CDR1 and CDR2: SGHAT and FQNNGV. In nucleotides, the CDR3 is TGTGCCAGCAGCTTAGGGGGGAGGGACACTGAAGCTTTCTTT. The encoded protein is CASSLGGRDTEAFF.

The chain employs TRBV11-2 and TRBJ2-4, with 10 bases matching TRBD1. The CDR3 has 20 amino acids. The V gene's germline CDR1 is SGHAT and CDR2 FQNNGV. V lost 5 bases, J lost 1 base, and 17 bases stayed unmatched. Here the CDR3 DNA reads TGTGCCAGCAGCGCAAACCCGGGACAGGGGACGGTCAGCGCCAAAAACATTCAGTACTTC. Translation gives CASSANPGQGTVSAKNIQYF.

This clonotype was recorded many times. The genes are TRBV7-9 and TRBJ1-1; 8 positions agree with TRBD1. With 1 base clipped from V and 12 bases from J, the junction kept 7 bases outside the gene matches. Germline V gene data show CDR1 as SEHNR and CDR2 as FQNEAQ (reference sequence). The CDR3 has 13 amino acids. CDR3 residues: CASSLGAGGEPFF. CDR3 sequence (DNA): TGTGCCAGCAGCTTAGGGGCAGGGGGCGAACCTTTCTTT.

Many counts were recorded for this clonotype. The chain's CDR3 is CSAGGQESNYGYTF. The CDR3, as DNA: TGCAGTGCCGGGGGACAGGAGAGTAACTATGGCTACACCTTC. V gene TRBV20-1 combines with J gene TRBJ1-2, with 8 bases lining up with TRBD1. This CDR3 comprises 14 residues. V gave up 6 bases and J gave up 1 base; unmatched junction bases: 7. Germline-derived CDR1 and CDR2 are DFQATT and SNEGSKA (reference sequence).

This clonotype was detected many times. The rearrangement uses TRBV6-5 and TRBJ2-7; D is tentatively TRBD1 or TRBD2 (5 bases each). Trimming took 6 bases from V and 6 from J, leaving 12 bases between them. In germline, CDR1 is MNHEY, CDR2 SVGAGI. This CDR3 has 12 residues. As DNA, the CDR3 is TGTGCCAGCAGCTCCCCGGGGCCCGAGCAGTACTTC. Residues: CASSSPGPEQYF.

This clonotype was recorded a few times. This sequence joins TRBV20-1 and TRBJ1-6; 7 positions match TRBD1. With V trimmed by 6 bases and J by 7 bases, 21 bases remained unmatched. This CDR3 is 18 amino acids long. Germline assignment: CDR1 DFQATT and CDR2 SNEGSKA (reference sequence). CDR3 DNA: TGCAGTGCACCCACTAGGCAGGGGGGAAATCTCGGGAATTCACCCCTCCACTTT. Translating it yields CSAPTRQGGNLGNSPLHF.

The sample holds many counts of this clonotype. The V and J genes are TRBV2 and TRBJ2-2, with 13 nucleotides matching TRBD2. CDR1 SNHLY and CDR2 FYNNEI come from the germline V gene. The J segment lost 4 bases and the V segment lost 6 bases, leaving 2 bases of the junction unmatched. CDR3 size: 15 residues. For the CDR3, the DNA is TGTGCCAGCAGCGGACTAGCGGGAGCCACCGGGGAGCTGTTTTTT. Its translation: CASSGLAGATGELFF.

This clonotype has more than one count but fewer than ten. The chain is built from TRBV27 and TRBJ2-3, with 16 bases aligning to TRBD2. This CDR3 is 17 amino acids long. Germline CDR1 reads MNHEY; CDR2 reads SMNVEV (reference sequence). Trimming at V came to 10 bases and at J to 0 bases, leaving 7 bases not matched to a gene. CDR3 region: CATQGLAGGASTDTQYF. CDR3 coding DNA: TGTGCCACCCAGGGACTAGCGGGAGGGGCTAGCACAGATACGCAGTATTTT.

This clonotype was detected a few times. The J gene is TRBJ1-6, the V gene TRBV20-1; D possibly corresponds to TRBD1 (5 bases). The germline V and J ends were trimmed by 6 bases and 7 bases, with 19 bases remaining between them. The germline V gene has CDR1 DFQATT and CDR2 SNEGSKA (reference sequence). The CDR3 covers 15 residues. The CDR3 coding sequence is TGCAGTGCCACAGTCCGGGACCGGGGCAATTCACCCCTCCACTTT. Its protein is CSATVRDRGNSPLHF.

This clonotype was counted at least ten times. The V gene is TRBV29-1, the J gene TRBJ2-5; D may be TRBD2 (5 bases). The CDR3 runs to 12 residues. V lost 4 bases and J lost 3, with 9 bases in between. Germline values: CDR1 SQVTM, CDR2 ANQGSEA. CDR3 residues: CSVVAREETQYF. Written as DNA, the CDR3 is TGCAGCGTTGTAGCGCGCGAAGAGACCCAGTACTTC.

The CDR3 loop is CSVSGTGGQYYIYEQYV. CDR3 bases: TGCAGCGTGTCCGGGACAGGGGGTCAATACTATATATACGAGCAGTACGTC. V usage is TRBV29-1 and J usage is TRBJ2-7; 11 nucleotides align to TRBD1. This CDR3 has 17 amino acids. V dropped 6 bases and J dropped 4; count of bases not matched to a gene: 17. CDR1 and CDR2 from the germline V gene are SQVTM and ANQGSEA.

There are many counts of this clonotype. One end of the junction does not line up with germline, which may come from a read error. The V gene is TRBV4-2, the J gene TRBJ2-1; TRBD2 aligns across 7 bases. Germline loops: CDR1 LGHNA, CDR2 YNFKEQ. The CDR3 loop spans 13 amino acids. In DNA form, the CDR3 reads TGTGCCAGCAGCTTGGATTGGGGGACTAAAGGGGTCTTC. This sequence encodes CASSLDWGTKGVF.

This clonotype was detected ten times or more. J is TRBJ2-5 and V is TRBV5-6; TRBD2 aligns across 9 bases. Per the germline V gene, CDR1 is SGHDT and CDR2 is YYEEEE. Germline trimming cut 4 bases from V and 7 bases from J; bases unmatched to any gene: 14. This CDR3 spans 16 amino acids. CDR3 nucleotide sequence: TGTGCCAGCAGCCCCTGGGGCCAGCGGGGGGCACCGACCCAGTACTTC. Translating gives CASSPWGQRGAPTQYF.

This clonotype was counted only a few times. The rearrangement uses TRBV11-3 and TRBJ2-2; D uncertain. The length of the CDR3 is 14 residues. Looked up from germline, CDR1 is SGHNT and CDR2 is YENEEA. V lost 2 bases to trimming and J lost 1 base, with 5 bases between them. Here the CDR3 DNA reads TGTGCCAGCAGCTTAAAGGTGAACACCGGGGAGCTGTTTTTT. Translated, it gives CASSLKVNTGELFF. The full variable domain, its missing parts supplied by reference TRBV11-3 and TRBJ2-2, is EAGVVQSPRYKIIEKKQPVAFWCNPISGHNTLYWYLQNLGQGPELLIRYENEEAVDDSQLPKDRFSAERLKGVDSTLKIQPAELGDSAVYLCASSLKVNTGELFFGEGSRLTVL.

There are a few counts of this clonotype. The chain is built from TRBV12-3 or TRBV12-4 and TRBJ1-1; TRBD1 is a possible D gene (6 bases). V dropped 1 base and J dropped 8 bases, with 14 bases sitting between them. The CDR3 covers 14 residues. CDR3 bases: TGTGCCAGCAGTTTAGGAGTGTTAGGGACAGAAGCTTTCTTT. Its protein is CASSLGVLGTEAFF.

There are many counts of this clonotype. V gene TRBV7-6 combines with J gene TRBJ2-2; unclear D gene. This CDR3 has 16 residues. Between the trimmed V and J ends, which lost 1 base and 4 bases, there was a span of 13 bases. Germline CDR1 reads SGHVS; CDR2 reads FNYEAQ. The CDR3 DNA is TGTGCCAGCAGCTTAGGTGTCCATGGCGCCACCGGGGAGCTGTTTTTT. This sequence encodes CASSLGVHGATGELFF.

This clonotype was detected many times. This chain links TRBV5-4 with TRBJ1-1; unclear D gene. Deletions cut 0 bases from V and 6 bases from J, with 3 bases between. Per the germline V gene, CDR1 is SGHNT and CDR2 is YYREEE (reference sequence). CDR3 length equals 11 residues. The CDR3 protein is CASSLEAEAFF. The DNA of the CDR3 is TGTGCCAGCAGCTTGGAGGCTGAAGCTTTCTTT.

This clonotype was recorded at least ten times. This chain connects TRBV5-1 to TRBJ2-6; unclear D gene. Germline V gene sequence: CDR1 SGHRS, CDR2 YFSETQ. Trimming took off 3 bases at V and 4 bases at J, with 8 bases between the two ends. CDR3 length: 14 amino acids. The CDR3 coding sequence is TGCGCCAGCAGCTGGGGTGCGGGGGCCAACGTCCTGACTTTC. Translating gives CASSWGAGANVLTF.